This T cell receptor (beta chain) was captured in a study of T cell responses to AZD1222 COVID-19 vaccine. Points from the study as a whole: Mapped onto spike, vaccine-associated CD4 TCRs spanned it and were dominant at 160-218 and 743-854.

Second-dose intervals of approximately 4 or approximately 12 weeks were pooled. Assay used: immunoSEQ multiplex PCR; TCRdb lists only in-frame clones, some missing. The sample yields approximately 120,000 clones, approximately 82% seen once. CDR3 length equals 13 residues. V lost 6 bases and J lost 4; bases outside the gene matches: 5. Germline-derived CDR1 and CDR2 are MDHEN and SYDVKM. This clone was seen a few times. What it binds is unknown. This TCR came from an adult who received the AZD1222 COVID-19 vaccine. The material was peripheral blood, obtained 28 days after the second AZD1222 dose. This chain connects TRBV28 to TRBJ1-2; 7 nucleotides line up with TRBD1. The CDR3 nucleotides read TGTGCCAGCAGCCCGAACAGGGGCTATGGCTACACCTTC. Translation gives CASSPNRGYGYTF.